The T cell receptor beta chain under discussion was sequenced for a study of a mutant IDH1 vaccine in newly diagnosed glioma. Germline CDR1 is MDHEN and CDR2 is SYDVKM. The V end lost 3 bases, the J end lost 3 bases, and 12 bases lay between the germline ends. This CDR3 has 14 amino acids. On this clone: Its antigen is unidentified.

Time point noted: week 11, during vaccination. Vaccinated patients received 300 ug of mutant IDH1 20-mer peptide per dose, with topical imiquimod. Measured with immunoSEQ multiplex PCR; TCRdb has only the in-frame clones, and not every one. The sample includes roughly 130,000 clones, around 80% seen only once; the top ten take approximately 5%. This clonotype was sampled from a man aged 35-49 years with glioma. The sequenced sample was PBMCs, obtained from a glioma patient whose treatment included an IDH1 peptide vaccine. The chain carries TRBV28 and TRBJ2-7; TRBD2 might be the D (5 bases). In nucleotides, the CDR3 is TGTGCCAGCAGTTTTGGAGGCTTGGGCTACGAGCAGTACTTC. Protein product: CASSFGGLGYEQYF.